The 6 T cell receptor beta chains presented below share a single source sample, sequenced in a study of cytomegalovirus exposure and HLA in healthy donors. Primers for the PCR totalled 60 Vbeta and 13 Jbeta. The data were produced by immunoSEQ multiplex PCR, yet TCRdb's version contains in-frame clones alone and is incomplete. The data show roughly 88,000 clones, with 60% to 85% seen just once and around 5% held by the top ten. Sequenced: PBMCs. Receptor source: a man aged 30 to 39 in good health and CMV-seropositive.

The gene calls are TRBV4-1 and TRBJ1-1; D possibly corresponds to TRBD1 (6 bases). Germline lookup yields CDR1 MGHRA and CDR2 YSYEKL. The CDR3 spans 14 residues. V lost 5 bases and J lost 5, with 15 bases in between. The CDR3 is CASSKGGLGTEAFF. The CDR3 region has the DNA TGCGCCAGCAGCAAGGGGGGGCTAGGGACTGAAGCTTTCTTT.

The chain carries TRBV5-1 and TRBJ2-7, with D tentatively TRBD1 (6 bases). CDR1 SGHRS and CDR2 YFSETQ come from the germline V gene. The ends were cut back, 3 bases at V and 6 bases at J, with 19 bases in the middle. The CDR3 length is 15 residues. In DNA, the CDR3 is TGCGCCAGCAGCTGGGACACCCTCCCCCCTGCCGAGCAGTACTTC. It is translated as CASSWDTLPPAEQYF.

V gene TRBV2 combines with J gene TRBJ2-2; D possibly corresponds to TRBD1 (6 bases). The CDR3 runs 13 residues. The V gene lost 7 bases and the J gene lost 13 bases, with 19 bases spanning the gap. Germline V gene lookup returns CDR1 SNHLY and CDR2 FYNNEI. The CDR3 coding sequence is TGTGCCAGCACCGGGACATCAGAGGGTGCGCTGTTTTTT. Encoded protein: CASTGTSEGALFF.

This chain's CDR3 is CASSGFQGTNEKLFF. The CDR3 nucleotides read TGTGCCAGCAGTGGATTTCAGGGGACTAATGAAAAACTGTTTTTT. This chain joins TRBV2 and TRBJ1-4, with D possibly TRBD1 on 6 matching bases. The V gene's germline CDR1 is SNHLY and CDR2 FYNNEI. V lost 4 bases and J 2 bases, leaving 11 bases between the germline ends. This CDR3 comprises 15 residues. The variable domain in full, completed from reference TRBV2 and TRBJ1-4, reads EPEVTQTPSHQVTQMGQEVILRCVPISNHLYFYWYRQILGQKVEFLVSFYNNEISEKSEIFDDQFSVERPDGSNFTLKIRSTKLEDSAMYFCASSGFQGTNEKLFFGSGTQLSVL.

Regarding this clone: The sample holds other DNA sequences that translate to the same CDR3. This rearrangement joins TRBV7-9 to TRBJ1-1; D gene ambiguous. The CDR3 extends over 12 amino acids. Germline CDR1 and CDR2: SEHNR and FQNEAQ (reference sequence). V lost 3 bases, J lost 5 bases, and 7 bases lay in between. DNA for the CDR3: TGTGCCAGCAGCTTGGGAGCAACTGAAGCTTTCTTT. It encodes CASSLGATEAFF.

This clone was recorded once. The chain combines TRBV29-1 with TRBJ2-7; 10 nucleotides match TRBD2. The CDR3 sequence is 17 residues long. J was trimmed by 1 base and V by 6 bases; bases with no gene match: 15. CDR1 and CDR2 from the germline V gene are SQVTM and ANQGSEA. The CDR3 loop is CSVRGAPGLAISYEQYF. CDR3 bases: TGCAGCGTCAGGGGGGCCCCGGGACTAGCGATATCCTACGAGCAGTACTTC.